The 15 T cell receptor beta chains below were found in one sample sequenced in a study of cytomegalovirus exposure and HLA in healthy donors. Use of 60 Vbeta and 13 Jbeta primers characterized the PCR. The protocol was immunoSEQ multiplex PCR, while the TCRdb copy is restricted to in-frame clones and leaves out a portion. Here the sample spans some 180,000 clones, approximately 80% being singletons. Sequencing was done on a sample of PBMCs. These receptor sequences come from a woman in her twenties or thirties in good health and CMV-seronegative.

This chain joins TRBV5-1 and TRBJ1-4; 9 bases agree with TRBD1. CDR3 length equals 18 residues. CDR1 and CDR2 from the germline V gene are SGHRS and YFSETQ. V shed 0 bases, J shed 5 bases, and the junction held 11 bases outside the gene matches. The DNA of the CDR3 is TGCGCCAGCAGCTTGGGGTCGACAGGGGGGGCCCGCAATGAAAAACTGTTTTTT. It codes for CASSLGSTGGARNEKLFF.

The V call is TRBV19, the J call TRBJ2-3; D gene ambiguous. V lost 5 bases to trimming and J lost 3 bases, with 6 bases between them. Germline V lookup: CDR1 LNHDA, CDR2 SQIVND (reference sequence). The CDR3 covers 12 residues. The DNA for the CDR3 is TGTGCCAGTAGTTCCAGGACAGATACGCAGTATTTT. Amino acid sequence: CASSSRTDTQYF. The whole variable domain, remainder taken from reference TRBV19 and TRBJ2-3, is DGGITQSPKYLFRKEGQNVTLSCEQNLNHDAMYWYRQDPGQGLRLIYYSQIVNDFQKGDIAEGYSVSREKKESFPLTVTSAQKNPTAFYLCASSSRTDTQYFGPGTRLTVL.

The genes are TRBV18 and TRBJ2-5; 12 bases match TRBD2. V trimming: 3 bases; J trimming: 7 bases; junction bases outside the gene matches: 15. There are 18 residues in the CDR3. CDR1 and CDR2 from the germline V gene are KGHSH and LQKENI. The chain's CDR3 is CASSPPGLAGGPYGTQYF. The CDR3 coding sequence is TGTGCCAGCTCACCCCCCGGCCTAGCGGGAGGGCCCTATGGGACCCAGTACTTC.

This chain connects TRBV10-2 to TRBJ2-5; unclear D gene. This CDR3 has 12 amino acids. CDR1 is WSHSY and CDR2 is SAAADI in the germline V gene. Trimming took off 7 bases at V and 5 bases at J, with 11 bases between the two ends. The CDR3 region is CASMPYGETQYF. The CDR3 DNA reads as TGCGCCAGCATGCCCTACGGGGAGACCCAGTACTTC.

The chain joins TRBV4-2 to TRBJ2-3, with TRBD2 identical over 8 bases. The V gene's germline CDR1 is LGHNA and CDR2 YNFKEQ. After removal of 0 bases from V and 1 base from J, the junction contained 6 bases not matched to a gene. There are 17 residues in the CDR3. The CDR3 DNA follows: TGTGCCAGCAGCCAAGAGCCGGGACTAGGGGGCACAGATACGCAGTATTTT. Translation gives CASSQEPGLGGTDTQYF.

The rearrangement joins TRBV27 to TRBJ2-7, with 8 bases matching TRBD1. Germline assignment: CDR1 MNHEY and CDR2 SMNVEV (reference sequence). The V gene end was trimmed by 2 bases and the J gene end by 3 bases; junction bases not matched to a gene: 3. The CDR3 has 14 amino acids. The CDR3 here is CASSLGTGNYEQYF. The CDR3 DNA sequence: TGTGCCAGCAGTTTAGGGACAGGAAACTACGAGCAGTACTTC.

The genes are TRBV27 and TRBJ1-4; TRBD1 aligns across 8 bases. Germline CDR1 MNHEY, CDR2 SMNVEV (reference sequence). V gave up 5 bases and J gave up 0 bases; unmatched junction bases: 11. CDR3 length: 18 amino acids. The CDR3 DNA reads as TGTGCCAGCAGTCCTCAGGGCAGGGGGCCAGCAACTAATGAAAAACTGTTTTTT. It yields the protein CASSPQGRGPATNEKLFF.

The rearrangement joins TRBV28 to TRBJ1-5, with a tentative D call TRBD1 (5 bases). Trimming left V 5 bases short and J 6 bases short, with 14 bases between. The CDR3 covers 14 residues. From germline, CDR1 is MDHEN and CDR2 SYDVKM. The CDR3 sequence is CASSPGGGIQPQHF. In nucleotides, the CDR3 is TGTGCCAGCAGTCCAGGCGGGGGTATTCAGCCCCAGCATTTT.

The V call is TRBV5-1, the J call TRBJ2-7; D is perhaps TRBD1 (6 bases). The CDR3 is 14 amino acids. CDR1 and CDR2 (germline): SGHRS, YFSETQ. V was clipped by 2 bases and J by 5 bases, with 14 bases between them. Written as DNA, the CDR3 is TGCGCCAGCAGCTTCAACAGGGTGTTTGACGAGCAGTACTTC. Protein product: CASSFNRVFDEQYF.

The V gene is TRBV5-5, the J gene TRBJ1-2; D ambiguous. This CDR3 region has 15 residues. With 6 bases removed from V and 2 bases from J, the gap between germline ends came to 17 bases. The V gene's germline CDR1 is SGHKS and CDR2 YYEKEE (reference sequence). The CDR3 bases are TGTGCCAGCAAACCGGGTCCGCGAGACAACTATGGCTACACCTTC. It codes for CASKPGPRDNYGYTF.

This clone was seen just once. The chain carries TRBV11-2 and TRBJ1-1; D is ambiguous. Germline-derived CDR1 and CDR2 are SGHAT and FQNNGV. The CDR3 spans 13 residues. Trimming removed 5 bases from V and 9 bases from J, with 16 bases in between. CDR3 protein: CASSGLKFPQAFF. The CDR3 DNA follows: TGTGCCAGCAGCGGCTTGAAGTTCCCACAAGCTTTCTTT.

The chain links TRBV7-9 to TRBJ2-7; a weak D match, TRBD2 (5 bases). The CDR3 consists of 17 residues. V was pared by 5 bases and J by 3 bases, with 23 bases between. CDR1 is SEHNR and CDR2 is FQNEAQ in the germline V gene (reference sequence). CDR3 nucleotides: TGTGCCAGCAGCCCACTCCGCGGGCCTCAGATCGTCTACGAGCAGTACTTC. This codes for CASSPLRGPQIVYEQYF.

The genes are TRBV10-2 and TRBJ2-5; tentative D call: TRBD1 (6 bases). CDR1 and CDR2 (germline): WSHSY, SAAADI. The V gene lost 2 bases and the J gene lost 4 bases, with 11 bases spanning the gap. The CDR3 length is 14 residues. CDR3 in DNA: TGCGCCAGCAGTGAGACAGGGTCGTTAGAGACCCAGTACTTC. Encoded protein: CASSETGSLETQYF.

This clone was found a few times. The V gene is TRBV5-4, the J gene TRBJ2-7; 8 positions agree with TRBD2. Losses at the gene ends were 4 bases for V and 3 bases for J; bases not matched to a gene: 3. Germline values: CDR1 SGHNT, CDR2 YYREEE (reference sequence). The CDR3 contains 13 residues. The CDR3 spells CASSPGLDYEQYF. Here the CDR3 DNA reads TGTGCCAGCAGCCCGGGACTAGACTACGAGCAGTACTTC.

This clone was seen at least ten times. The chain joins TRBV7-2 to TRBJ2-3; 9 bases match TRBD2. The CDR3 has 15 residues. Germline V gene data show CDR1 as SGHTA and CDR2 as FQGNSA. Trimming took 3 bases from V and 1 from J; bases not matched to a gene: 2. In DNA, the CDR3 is TGTGCCAGCAGCTTTAGCGGGAGCGGCACAGATACGCAGTATTTT. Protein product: CASSFSGSGTDTQYF.